This TCR beta chain was recorded in a study of patients and donors after allogeneic stem cell transplantation. MiXCR, run by TCRdb on the RT-PCR reads, gives a single entry per CDR3 protein. The sample lists about a million distinct CDR3 sequences; roughly 18% were seen once. Trimming left V 1 base short and J 10 bases short, with 19 bases between. This CDR3 is 15 amino acids long. Germline CDR1 reads MGHDK; CDR2 reads SYGVNS. This clonotype was counted a few times. The origin of this receptor is a human donor who was either an allogeneic HSCT recipient or a stem cell or donor lymphocyte infusion donor (not recorded which). It is not recorded whose cells these are; they may come from a transplant donor. The sequencing sample was made of blood, either unsorted or a sorted T cell fraction (not recorded which). This chain joins TRBV25-1 and TRBJ1-1; weak D call: TRBD1 (5 bases). The CDR3 region has the DNA TGTGCCAGCAGTGAATCGCAGGGAGGTACCCGACGAGCTTTCTTT. Amino acids: CASSESQGGTRRAFF.